These 4 T cell receptor beta chains were all obtained from the same sample, sequenced in a study of tumor T cells in aggressive B-cell lymphoma (dated by TCRdb to the late 2010s). The library was generated by the immunoSEQ multiplex PCR assay. The table comes from immuneACCESS by way of TCRdb, which keeps in-frame sequences with V and J called. Part of the clones is missing from these tables; in studies checked, under half for an unresolved V gene and the rest for unknown reasons. The sample table holds 8,400 or so clones, of which about 80% were seen once. The top ten hold under 5.5% of the sample. The material sequenced was tumor tissue. These receptors all stem from an adult with diffuse large B cell lymphoma.

This rearrangement joins TRBV7-8 to TRBJ2-3, with 7 bases that match TRBD1. This CDR3 is 14 amino acids long. The germline gives CDR1 SGHVS, CDR2 FQNEAQ. After removal of 0 bases from V and 6 bases from J, the junction contained 3 bases not matched to a gene. CDR3 sequence: CASSLAGQVDTQYF. CDR3 DNA sequence: TGTGCCAGCAGCTTAGCAGGACAGGTTGATACGCAGTATTTT. The full variable domain, its missing parts supplied by reference TRBV7-8 and TRBJ2-3, is GAGVSQSPRYKVAKRGQDVALRCDPISGHVSLFWYQQALGQGPEFLTYFQNEAQLDKSGLPSDRFFAERPEGSVSTLKIQRTQQEDSAVYLCASSLAGQVDTQYFGPGTRLTVL.

The chain recombines TRBV21-1 with TRBJ2-4; TRBD1, the table's D call, was not compared with the DNA. TRBV21-1 is a known pseudogene. This CDR3 is 20 amino acids long. CDR3 bases: TGTGCCAGCAGATACAGGGCAGGGCATCAAGGGAACCTAGCCAAAAACATTCAGTACTTC. Its translation is CASRYRAGHQGNLAKNIQYF.

The chain is built from TRBV20-1 and TRBJ1-6; possibly TRBD1 for D (5 bases). Trimming left V 4 bases short and J 13 bases short, with 8 bases between. Germline V gene sequence: CDR1 DFQATT, CDR2 SNEGSKA (reference sequence). CDR3 length: 10 residues. The CDR3: CSAIRGPLHF. As DNA, the CDR3 is TGCAGTGCTATTAGGGGCCCCCTCCACTTT.

The chain combines TRBV19 with TRBJ1-3; 7 bases fit TRBD1. Germline CDR1 and CDR2: LNHDA and SQIVND (reference sequence). V shed 7 bases, J shed 2 bases, and the junction held 8 bases outside the gene matches. The CDR3 runs 15 residues. The CDR3 spells CASKADRSPGNTIYF. The CDR3 region has the DNA TGTGCCAGTAAGGCGGACAGGTCGCCTGGAAACACCATATATTTT.